This T cell receptor beta chain originates from a study of T cells in Graves' hyperthyroidism and ophthalmopathy. Amplified regions were TCR beta CDR3 sequences from RNA transcripts. RT-PCR in the first round (using the HTBI primer set) targeted the TCR CDR3. TCRdb redid the calling of the multiplex PCR reads with MiXCR, one entry per CDR3 protein. The table includes approximately 400,000 distinct CDR3 sequences, under 15% detected once. This clonotype was seen at least ten times. Material for sequencing was blood. This receptor was identified in a woman aged 25 to 39 with Graves' hyperthyroidism.

This CDR3 is CASSSDFTSTDTQYF. Here the CDR3 DNA reads TGCGCCAGCAGCTCGGACTTCACTAGCACAGATACGCAGTATTTT. This chain uses TRBV5-1 with TRBJ2-3; possible D gene TRBD2, 5 bases. Germline-derived CDR1 and CDR2 are SGHRS and YFSETQ. The CDR3 has 15 residues. The ends were cut back, 3 bases at V and 0 bases at J, with 11 bases in the middle.